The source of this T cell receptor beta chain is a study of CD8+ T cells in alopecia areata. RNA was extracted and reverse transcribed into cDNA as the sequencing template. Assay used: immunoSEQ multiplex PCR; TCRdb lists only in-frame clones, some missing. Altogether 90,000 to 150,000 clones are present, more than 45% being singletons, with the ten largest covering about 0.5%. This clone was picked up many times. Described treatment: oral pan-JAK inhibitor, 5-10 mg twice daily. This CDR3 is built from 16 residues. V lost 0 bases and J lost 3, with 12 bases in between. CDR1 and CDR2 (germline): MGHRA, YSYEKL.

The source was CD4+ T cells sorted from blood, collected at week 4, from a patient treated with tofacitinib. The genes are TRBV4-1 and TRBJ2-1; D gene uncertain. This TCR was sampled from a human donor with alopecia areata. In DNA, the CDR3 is TGCGCCAGCAGCCAAGATAGTACAGTGCACTACAATGAGCAGTTCTTC. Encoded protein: CASSQDSTVHYNEQFF.